The 23 T cell receptor beta chains given below trace back to one sample, sequenced in a study of shared clonotypes between healthy human individuals. Measured with immunoSEQ multiplex PCR; TCRdb has only the in-frame clones, and not every one. Of around 2,000,000 clones listed, roughly 94% are singletons. Positive CCR7 selection of CD45RO-negative cells yielded the naive CD8 cells, and terminally differentiated effector memory CD45RA+ cells were excluded. Source material: naive CD8+ T cells sorted from blood. These TCRs come from a man aged 18 to 35 in good health.

Only one count was recorded for this clone. CDR3 in amino acids: CASGPGGVGEKLFF. The CDR3 DNA follows: TGTGCCAGCGGGCCTGGGGGTGTAGGTGAAAAACTGTTTTTT. The genes are TRBV2 and TRBJ1-4; D might be TRBD1 (5 bases). Trimming took 8 bases from V and 7 from J, leaving 17 bases between them. Germline values: CDR1 SNHLY, CDR2 FYNNEI. The CDR3 extends over 14 amino acids.

This chain connects TRBV6-6 to TRBJ2-7; the match to TRBD1 covers 9 bases. This CDR3 is built from 14 residues. V trimming: 4 bases; J trimming: 4 bases; junction bases outside the gene matches: 5. The germline V gene encodes CDR1 MNHNY and CDR2 SVGAGI (reference sequence). CDR3 amino acids: CASSLDRGIYEQYF. The CDR3 DNA sequence: TGTGCCAGCAGTTTAGACAGGGGGATTTACGAGCAGTACTTC.

The gene calls are TRBV13 and TRBJ1-6; a weak D match, TRBD1 (6 bases). This CDR3 is 12 amino acids long. CDR1 is PRHDT and CDR2 is FYEKMQ in the germline V gene (reference sequence). Deletions cut 5 bases from V and 12 bases from J, with 11 bases between. The CDR3, as DNA: TGTGCCAGCAGCCTCAGGGGCGGACCCCTCCACTTT. Protein product: CASSLRGGPLHF.

The chain joins TRBV13 to TRBJ2-5, with D maybe TRBD2 (6 bases). V gave up 5 bases and J gave up 3 bases, with 19 bases separating them. Germline V gives CDR1 PRHDT, CDR2 FYEKMQ (reference sequence). The CDR3 sequence is 16 residues long. CDR3 region: CASSLSGEAREETQYF. In DNA form, the CDR3 reads TGTGCCAGCAGCCTCTCGGGGGAGGCGAGGGAAGAGACCCAGTACTTC.

The chain has TRBV5-6 and TRBJ2-1; tentatively, D is TRBD1 or TRBD2 (5 bases each). Trimming removed 4 bases at V and 5 bases at J, with 16 bases between. CDR1 is SGHDT, CDR2 YYEEEE, per germline. The CDR3 runs 15 residues. The CDR3, as DNA: TGTGCCAGCAGCGGGACCGGCTCTGGAGACAATGAGCAGTTCTTC. It specifies CASSGTGSGDNEQFF.

The V gene is TRBV10-1, the J gene TRBJ1-1; D unresolved. With 0 bases removed from V and 1 base from J, the gap between germline ends came to 12 bases. The CDR3 runs 16 residues. Germline CDR1 is WNHNN and CDR2 is SYGVQD (reference sequence). This CDR3 is CASSESRGPGNTEAFF. DNA for the CDR3: TGCGCCAGCAGTGAGTCGAGAGGTCCGGGGAACACTGAAGCTTTCTTT.

This clone was seen a single time. The sample has other DNA sequences that encode this CDR3 too. V usage is TRBV4-1 and J usage is TRBJ2-7; the D gene is possibly TRBD2 (5 bases). The CDR3 is 13 residues long. The germline V and J ends were trimmed by 0 bases and 3 bases, with 6 bases remaining between them. The germline V gene encodes CDR1 MGHRA and CDR2 YSYEKL. The CDR3 reads CASSQDGSYEQYF. In DNA form, the CDR3 reads TGCGCCAGCAGCCAAGATGGGAGCTACGAGCAGTACTTC.

The rearrangement links TRBV25-1 to TRBJ1-1; no reliable D call. Germline V gene lookup returns CDR1 MGHDK and CDR2 SYGVNS. The CDR3 sequence is 12 residues long. Trimming left V 5 bases short and J 3 bases short, with 7 bases between. The CDR3: CASSLGHTEAFF. CDR3 nucleotides: TGTGCCAGCAGTTTAGGCCACACTGAAGCTTTCTTT.

The V gene is TRBV30, the J gene TRBJ1-3; no clear D gene. The CDR3 has 14 amino acids. V shed 1 base and J shed 0 bases, with 7 bases lying between them. Germline CDR1 reads GTSNPN; CDR2 reads SVGIG (reference sequence). This CDR3 is CAWSGGNSGNTIYF. The DNA of the CDR3 is TGTGCCTGGAGTGGGGGAAACTCTGGAAACACCATATATTTT. Drawing the rest from reference TRBV30 and TRBJ1-3, the complete variable domain is SQTIHQWPATLVQPVGSPLSLECTVEGTSNPNLYWYRQAAGRGLQLLFYSVGIGQISSEVPQNLSASRPQDRQFILSSKKLLLSDSGFYLCAWSGGNSGNTIYFGEGSWLTVV.

The J gene is TRBJ1-3, the V gene TRBV19; D uncertain. V was cut by 5 bases and J by 5 bases, with 10 bases left in between. The germline gives CDR1 LNHDA, CDR2 SQIVND (reference sequence). The CDR3 has 13 amino acids. CDR3 residues: CASSLPGRNTIYF. CDR3 DNA: TGTGCCAGTAGTCTCCCAGGACGAAACACCATATATTTT.

This clone is a singleton in its sample. The rearrangement joins TRBV5-6 to TRBJ2-3; TRBD1 might be the D (6 bases). This CDR3 is built from 14 residues. Looked up from germline, CDR1 is SGHDT and CDR2 is YYEEEE. Trimming removed 3 bases from V and 3 bases from J, with 11 bases in between. CDR3 sequence (DNA): TGTGCCAGCAGCTGGGGGCAGGGGACAGATACGCAGTATTTT. As protein: CASSWGQGTDTQYF.

This sequence joins TRBV28 and TRBJ2-1; 7 bases match TRBD2. The CDR3 has 14 residues. Trimming removed 2 bases from V and 3 bases from J; junction bases left unmatched: 1. Germline V gene lookup returns CDR1 MDHEN and CDR2 SYDVKM. The CDR3 DNA reads as TGTGCCAGCAGTTTAGCGGGGGTCTACAATGAGCAGTTCTTC. This sequence encodes CASSLAGVYNEQFF.

The chain recombines TRBV7-2 with TRBJ2-5; possible D gene TRBD1, 6 bases. The V gene lost 6 bases and the J gene lost 4 bases, with 12 bases spanning the gap. CDR3 length: 13 amino acids. Germline CDR1 is SGHTA and CDR2 is FQGNSA. The CDR3 DNA sequence: TGTGCCAGCAGTTTGGACAGTCGAGAGACCCAGTACTTC. Translated: CASSLDSRETQYF.

This clone appeared a single time. The V call is TRBV5-1, the J call TRBJ2-7; 13 nucleotides match TRBD2. CDR1 is SGHRS and CDR2 is YFSETQ in the germline V gene. The length of the CDR3 is 16 residues. J was trimmed by 2 bases and V by 4 bases; bases with no gene match: 6. The CDR3 protein is CASSLYGTSGTYEQYF. The CDR3 DNA sequence: TGCGCCAGCAGCCTTTACGGGACTAGCGGGACCTACGAGCAGTACTTC.

The chain uses TRBV9 and TRBJ2-3; 9 positions agree with TRBD2. V shed 2 bases and J 3 bases; nucleotides not matched to a gene: 10. Germline CDR1 and CDR2: SGDLS and YYNGEE. The CDR3 contains 17 residues. The DNA of the CDR3 is TGTGCCAGCAGCGTGAGGGGGCTAGCGGGGTTAACAGATACGCAGTATTTT. This encodes CASSVRGLAGLTDTQYF. Filled out from reference TRBV9 and TRBJ2-3, the complete variable domain reads DSGVTQTPKHLITATGQRVTLRCSPRSGDLSVYWYQQSLDQGLQFLIQYYNGEERAKGNILERFSAQQFPDLHSELNLSSLELGDSALYFCASSVRGLAGLTDTQYFGPGTRLTVL.

This rearrangement joins TRBV7-6 to TRBJ2-7, with D possibly being TRBD1 or TRBD2 (5 bases each). This CDR3 has 16 amino acids. Trimming stripped 1 base from V and 9 bases from J, with 22 bases between. Per germline, CDR1 SGHVS and CDR2 FNYEAQ. The CDR3 here is CASSLDRDHASLGQYF. Written as DNA, the CDR3 is TGTGCCAGCAGCTTAGACCGGGACCATGCTTCTTTGGGGCAGTACTTC.

Concerning this clone: The sample contains more than one DNA sequence encoding this CDR3. The chain is built from TRBV27 and TRBJ2-1, with 8 nucleotides matching TRBD2. In germline, CDR1 is MNHEY, CDR2 SMNVEV (reference sequence). The CDR3 has 16 amino acids. V shed 5 bases and J 3 bases; nucleotides not matched to a gene: 9. CDR3 sequence reads: CASSLGTSGGYNEQFF. The CDR3 DNA sequence: TGTGCCAGCAGTCTCGGAACTAGCGGAGGCTACAATGAGCAGTTCTTC.

V is TRBV13 and J is TRBJ1-6; D is uncertain. Germline values: CDR1 PRHDT, CDR2 FYEKMQ (reference sequence). V was cut by 1 base and J by 9 bases, with 4 bases left in between. This CDR3 has 12 residues. This CDR3 reads CASSLETSPLHF. The CDR3 nucleotides read TGTGCCAGCAGCTTAGAAACTTCACCCCTCCACTTT.

Here the CDR3 DNA reads TGTGCCAGCAGTGAAGCCAATACGGACGGACGCTTCTATGGCTACACCTTC. This sequence encodes CASSEANTDGRFYGYTF. J is TRBJ1-2 and V is TRBV2; D uncertain. V was pared by 0 bases and J by 4 bases, with 18 bases between. CDR1 is SNHLY, CDR2 FYNNEI, per germline. This CDR3 is 17 amino acids long. The full variable domain, in which reference TRBV2 and TRBJ1-2 provide the parts outside the CDR3, is EPEVTQTPSHQVTQMGQEVILRCVPISNHLYFYWYRQILGQKVEFLVSFYNNEISEKSEIFDDQFSVERPDGSNFTLKIRSTKLEDSAMYFCASSEANTDGRFYGYTFGSGTRLTVV.

The chain has TRBV30 and TRBJ2-5; 8 nucleotides line up with TRBD1. Germline V gene sequence: CDR1 GTSNPN, CDR2 SVGIG (reference sequence). Trimming took 3 bases from V and 5 from J; bases not matched to a gene: 5. This CDR3 contains 13 residues. The CDR3 reads CAWSQGAEETQYF. DNA for the CDR3: TGTGCCTGGAGCCAGGGGGCGGAGGAGACCCAGTACTTC.

The chain couples TRBV27 to TRBJ2-7; 8 nucleotides match TRBD2. Germline loops: CDR1 MNHEY, CDR2 SMNVEV (reference sequence). J lost 9 bases, V lost 4 bases, and 5 bases had no gene match. The CDR3 runs 12 residues. The CDR3 sequence: CASSSPRGGQYF. The CDR3 DNA is TGTGCCAGCAGTTCCCCTCGGGGGGGGCAGTACTTC.

The chain combines TRBV6-6 with TRBJ2-7, with TRBD2 identical over 10 bases. CDR1 and CDR2 from the germline V gene are MNHNY and SVGAGI (reference sequence). The CDR3 extends over 15 amino acids. J was trimmed by 2 bases and V by 7 bases; bases with no gene match: 8. The CDR3 sequence: CASTLRTSGTYEQYF. The CDR3 bases are TGTGCCAGCACCCTGAGGACTAGCGGCACCTACGAGCAGTACTTC.

The chain links TRBV11-1 to TRBJ2-5, with 8 bases lining up with TRBD2. The germline gives CDR1 SGHAT, CDR2 FQDESV (reference sequence). V gave up 3 bases and J gave up 3 bases; unmatched junction bases: 9. The CDR3 sequence is 16 residues long. DNA for the CDR3: TGTGCCAGCAGCTTCTCTAGCGGGCGAACGGAAGAGACCCAGTACTTC. Translating it yields CASSFSSGRTEETQYF.